This is a list of T cell receptor beta chains from one sample in a study of CD8 T cells in Susac syndrome. TCRdb redid the calling of the immunoSEQ multiplex PCR reads with MiXCR, one entry per CDR3 protein. The profile covers about 140,000 distinct CDR3 sequences, with around 95% appearing a single time and approximately 0.11% taken by the ten largest. The sequencing input was CD4+ T cells from PBMCs. The source is a human donor with multiple sclerosis. Each CDR3 is given with its conserved first and last residue. Fields, in order: V gene, clone size, J gene, D gene, CDR3 DNA, CDR3 protein. The D gene is left open where the match is weak. The size of a clone is reported for some rows only, either as once, few or many, or as a class for expanded clones.

TRBV5-4	.	TRBJ2-5	.	TGTGCCAGCAGCTTGGCTTCCCGCGGACAAGAGACCCAGTACTTC	CASSLASRGQETQYF
TRBV12-3/TRBV12-4	.	TRBJ1-1	.	TGTGCCAGCAGTTTATTCCAGGGTCTGGCTGAAGCTTTCTTT	CASSLFQGLAEAFF
TRBV19	.	TRBJ2-5	TRBD2	TGTGCCAGTAGTCCCCGAGCGGGGGGATCCCAAGAGACCCAGTACTTC	CASSPRAGGSQETQYF
TRBV20-1	.	TRBJ2-2	TRBD1	TGCAGTGCTAGAGACCCTCGACAGGGAGGGGAGCTGTTTTTT	CSARDPRQGGELFF
TRBV5-1	.	TRBJ1-2	.	TGCGCCAGCAGCCCTCTTCCCGTAGGAGATGGCTACACCTTC	CASSPLPVGDGYTF
TRBV2	.	TRBJ2-1	TRBD1	TGTGCCAGCAGTGAAGCATACAGGGGGCAGTTCTTC	CASSEAYRGQFF
TRBV3-1	.	TRBJ2-1	TRBD2	TGTGCCAGCAGCCAAGGGGCCGGGACTAGCGGTTACAATGAGCAGTTCTTC	CASSQGAGTSGYNEQFF
TRBV12-3/TRBV12-4	once	TRBJ1-5	.	TGTGCCAGCACCACAGGTTGGCAGCCCCAGCATTTT	CASTTGWQPQHF
TRBV20-1	.	TRBJ2-3	TRBD2	TGCAGTGCTAGTCAGTTACTAGCGGGGGCCACAGATACGCAGTATTTT	CSASQLLAGATDTQYF
TRBV9	.	TRBJ2-3	TRBD2	TGTGCCAGCAGCGTAGTTCAGCGGGAGGGAGATACGCAGTATTTT	CASSVVQREGDTQYF